This TCR beta chain derives from a study of T-cell memory formation after mild COVID-19 (dated by TCRdb to the early 2020s). About the study as a whole: Most TCR sequence clusters were specific to one of the two donors. The cohort was made up of two young adult volunteers, one female and one male, who were previously healthy. In a couple of donors, T-cell clones that expanded and contracted after mild COVID-19 were tracked by sequencing TCRalpha and TCRbeta repertoires over time. On the study overall, not on this receptor specifically: The detection of some responding clones in pre-infection memory suggests that pre-existing cross-reactive memory T cells joined the SARS-CoV-2 response. Balanced CD4/CD8 phenotypes were observed for clones contracting from day 15 to 85, whereas a bias towards CD4+ was observed for a second wave of clones expanding from day 15 to 37. The second-wave clones that peaked on day 37 were not confirmed to be SARS-CoV-2 specific. Only a couple of mild cases were covered in the study, and larger cohorts including severe cases with pre-infection samples were considered necessary. Contracting CD4+ clones were located mainly in the CM and EM memory subsets, whereas CD8+ clones were found to be enriched in EMRA.

The table lists this clonotype with a few counts. No cognate antigen has been identified for it. Per-base quality was not reported, and no clone a single base away is much larger than it. Data came from an Illumina NovaSeq 6000. TCRalpha and TCRbeta cDNA libraries were built by 5'RACE with constant-segment primers, adding sample barcodes and unique molecular identifiers. Trizol reagent was used to extract RNA from every sample. Library amplification was performed in two PCR steps, and a second sample barcode and Illumina TruSeq adapters were introduced in the second step. Libraries were sequenced on an Illumina NovaSeq with 2 x 150 bp paired-end reads. The study's processing was this. Reads were demultiplexed and collapsed into UMI-guided consensus sequences with migec v1.2.7. Using mixcr v2.1.11, UMI consensuses were aligned to TRA and TRB V and J templates and then assembled into clonotypes. A clonotype was counted as expanded or contracted only when both edgeR and NoisET called the clonotype significant, with the noise models trained on biological replicates. For edgeR calls, the cutoffs were a false discovery rate-adjusted p below 0.01 and a log2 fold-change threshold of 1. As an exploratory analysis of dynamics, PCA with hierarchical clustering was applied to max-normalized trajectories of the 1000 most abundant clonotypes. Separately sequenced CD4+ and CD8+ repertoires were used to assign the CD4 or CD8 phenotype of responding clones. Through fastp at Q25 and MiXCR, TCRdb rebuilt clones from the public reads, retaining in-frame beta chains. All rows with the same CDR3 protein become a single entry with the most common DNA and genes. TCRdb's processing, not the authors', yielded these V and J calls. For this sample the table gives about 350,000 distinct CDR3 sequences, of which over 13% were detected only once. Approximately 20% of the sample goes to the ten largest clones.

Based on the germline V gene, the CDR1 and CDR2 sequences are SQVTM and ANQGSEA. The junction shows trimming of 7 bases on V and 3 bases on J, and the gene matches do not reach 21 bases of it. Including the terminal cysteine and valine, the CDR3 comprises 17 residues. The CDR3 DNA has 51 bases and is translated from base 1. Ficoll-Paque density gradient centrifugation was the method used to isolate PBMCs. The sample was PBMCs or a T cell subset sorted from them (not recorded which). This receptor was obtained from a man in his late teens or twenties who had mild COVID-19 (a few samples of this study predate the infection). The sample titles of this study are shuffled in the database, so cell type and time point are left out; the donor was told from shared clones. The chain is encoded by TRBV29-1 joined to TRBJ2-7; TRBD2 lines up with 7 middle nucleotides. The nucleotide sequence reads as follows: TGCAGCGAAGCAACCCGGTTTTGGGTAGCGGGTAACTACGAGCAGTACGTC. The resulting protein is CSEATRFWVAGNYEQYV.